The 17 T cell receptor beta chains given below trace back to one sample, sequenced in a study of blood T cell repertoires in COVID-19. Using immunoSEQ multiplex PCR, the repertoire was profiled, and TCRdb retains in-frame clones only, with some absent. This table has approximately 160,000 clones, approximately 83% appearing once. Specimen: peripheral blood. The receptors come from a woman aged 60 to 75 with acute or convalescent COVID-19.

This clone was found once. The CDR3 here is CASSPRLTGRGTEAFF. CDR3 coding DNA: TGTGCCAGCTCACCACGGCTTACAGGGAGGGGCACTGAAGCTTTCTTT. This chain links TRBV18 with TRBJ1-1, with D perhaps matching TRBD1 (6 bases). This CDR3 region has 16 residues. The V gene lost 1 base and the J gene lost 4 bases, with 16 bases spanning the gap. Germline-derived CDR1 and CDR2 are KGHSH and LQKENI.

This rearrangement joins TRBV14 to TRBJ2-1, with 16 positions matching TRBD2. V shed 4 bases and J 7 bases; nucleotides not matched to a gene: 4. Germline CDR1 reads SGHDN; CDR2 reads FVKESK. CDR3 size: 16 residues. The CDR3 sequence is CASSPGLAGGRNEQFF. DNA of the CDR3: TGTGCCAGCAGCCCGGGACTAGCGGGGGGGCGGAATGAGCAGTTCTTC.

The chain recombines TRBV19 with TRBJ2-7; TRBD1 agrees at 9 bases. Germline trimming cut 7 bases from V and 7 bases from J; bases unmatched to any gene: 11. The CDR3 is made up of 14 amino acids. Germline lookup yields CDR1 LNHDA and CDR2 SQIVND (reference sequence). The chain's CDR3 is CASTPRDRAIEQYF. In DNA form, the CDR3 reads TGTGCCAGTACCCCCCGGGACAGGGCAATTGAGCAGTACTTC.

The chain carries TRBV21-1 and TRBJ1-1. TRBV21-1 is assigned pseudogene status. The CDR3 is made up of 16 amino acids. As DNA, the CDR3 is TGTGCCAGCAGCCAAAGGGTAGCGGACTTGAACACTGAAGCTTTCTTT. Translation: CASSQRVADLNTEAFF.

The chain carries TRBV6-5 and TRBJ2-3; 7 bases map to TRBD1. There are 12 residues in the CDR3. Trimming removed 8 bases from V and 7 bases from J; junction bases left unmatched: 6. In germline, CDR1 is MNHEY, CDR2 SVGAGI. CDR3 loop: CASVDRAYTQYF. In DNA, the CDR3 is TGTGCCAGCGTCGACAGGGCATATACGCAGTATTTT.

On this clone itself: At one boundary the junction diverges from the germline segment, which might be a read error. The rearrangement joins TRBV7-7 to TRBJ2-5; 12 bases align to TRBD2. The CDR3 loop spans 17 amino acids. Germline lookup yields CDR1 SSHAT and CDR2 FNYEAQ (reference sequence). The CDR3 protein is CASSLGLAGGPGETQYF. The CDR3, as DNA: TGTGCTAGCAGCTTAGGGCTAGCGGGGGGGCCGGGGGAGACCCAGTACTTC.

This clone turned up a few times. The chain is built from TRBV3-1 (or the pseudogene TRBV3-2) and TRBJ2-3, with TRBD2 matching over 9 bases. The CDR3 totals 17 residues. J lost 6 bases, V lost 3 bases, and 13 bases had no gene match. CDR1 and CDR2 (germline): LGHDT, YNNKEL (reference sequence). The CDR3 spells CASSHLNQGLARDTQYF. The CDR3 DNA is TGTGCCAGCAGCCATTTAAATCAGGGACTAGCCAGGGATACGCAGTATTTT.

The V and J genes are TRBV27 and TRBJ2-5, with D possibly matching TRBD2 (5 bases). V lost 5 bases and J lost 5, with 12 bases in between. The CDR3 runs to 13 residues. Germline V gene sequence: CDR1 MNHEY, CDR2 SMNVEV (reference sequence). The CDR3 protein is CASSQLASETQYF. CDR3 coding DNA: TGTGCCAGCAGTCAGCTAGCATCGGAGACCCAGTACTTC.

This chain uses TRBV6-5 with TRBJ1-6; 8 bases match TRBD1. The CDR3 has 13 residues. Losses at the gene ends were 7 bases for V and 9 bases for J; bases not matched to a gene: 5. CDR1 and CDR2 from the germline V gene are MNHEY and SVGAGI. Here the CDR3 reads CASNQGAASPLHF. The CDR3 DNA sequence: TGTGCCAGCAACCAGGGGGCTGCTTCACCCCTCCACTTT.

The V and J genes are TRBV5-1 and TRBJ1-1; D is unresolved. Trimming pared 0 bases from V and 8 bases from J, leaving 11 bases between. The germline gives CDR1 SGHRS, CDR2 YFSETQ. This CDR3 has 13 amino acids. Written as DNA, the CDR3 is TGCGCCAGCAGCTTGGATGGGCCCTTCGAAGCTTTCTTT. It translates to CASSLDGPFEAFF. Full variable domain (rest looked up from reference TRBV5-1 and TRBJ1-1): KAGVTQTPRYLIKTRGQQVTLSCSPISGHRSVSWYQQTPGQGLQFLFEYFSETQRNKGNFPGRFSGRQFSNSRSEMNVSTLELGDSALYLCASSLDGPFEAFFGQGTRLTVV.

The chain carries TRBV11-2 and TRBJ2-5, with D possibly TRBD2 on 6 matching bases. Trimming left V 5 bases short and J 5 bases short, with 9 bases between. Germline lookup yields CDR1 SGHAT and CDR2 FQNNGV. The CDR3 has 12 residues. CDR3 amino acids: CASSRAGETQYF. CDR3 nucleotide sequence: TGTGCCAGCAGCCGGGCGGGGGAGACCCAGTACTTC.

The chain employs TRBV9 and TRBJ2-7, with 8 bases that match TRBD1. The CDR3 contains 14 residues. V shed 1 base and J 9 bases; nucleotides not matched to a gene: 9. Germline values: CDR1 SGDLS, CDR2 YYNGEE. CDR3 bases: TGTGCCAGCAGCGTACTTGGACAGGGCGGAGCGCAGTACTTC. The encoded protein is CASSVLGQGGAQYF.

The chain joins TRBV19 to TRBJ1-2; 10 bases line up with TRBD1. J gave up 7 bases and V 9 bases, and 8 bases lay outside the gene matches. Germline V gene lookup returns CDR1 LNHDA and CDR2 SQIVND (reference sequence). This CDR3 has 13 residues. CDR3: CASRDRDRGGYTF. DNA for the CDR3: TGTGCCAGCAGAGACCGGGACAGGGGTGGCTACACCTTC.

The J gene is TRBJ1-1, the V gene TRBV29-1; D may be TRBD1 (5 bases). Germline assignment: CDR1 SQVTM and CDR2 ANQGSEA. With 5 bases removed from V and 7 bases from J, the gap between germline ends came to 17 bases. There are 13 residues in the CDR3. CDR3 sequence reads: CSVTPGLKNEAFF. The CDR3 DNA reads as TGCAGCGTTACACCGGGACTGAAAAATGAAGCTTTCTTT.

The J gene is TRBJ2-1, the V gene TRBV4-3; perhaps TRBD2 as D (7 bases). The V end was cut by 4 bases, the J end by 8 bases, with 18 bases between. This CDR3 has 15 amino acids. In germline, CDR1 is LGHNA, CDR2 YSLEER. This chain's CDR3 is CASSREVGGQDEQFF. The CDR3 bases are TGCGCCAGCAGCCGAGAGGTGGGGGGGCAAGATGAGCAGTTCTTC.

The V call is TRBV7-3, the J call TRBJ2-1; weak D call: TRBD2 (7 bases). V lost 1 base and J lost 6, with 16 bases in between. The length of the CDR3 is 16 residues. Germline CDR1 and CDR2: SGHTA and FQGTGA. The CDR3 spells CASSLNFRGGRNEQFF. CDR3 sequence (DNA): TGTGCCAGCAGCTTAAATTTCCGCGGGGGCCGCAATGAGCAGTTCTTC.

The V call is TRBV14, the J call TRBJ1-3, with D unresolved. Trimming removed 4 bases from V and 4 bases from J, with 14 bases in between. Germline loops: CDR1 SGHDN, CDR2 FVKESK. The CDR3 contains 15 residues. The CDR3 DNA reads as TGTGCCAGCAGCCTGCTGGAGAGAGCAGGAAACACCATATATTTT. Its protein product is CASSLLERAGNTIYF.